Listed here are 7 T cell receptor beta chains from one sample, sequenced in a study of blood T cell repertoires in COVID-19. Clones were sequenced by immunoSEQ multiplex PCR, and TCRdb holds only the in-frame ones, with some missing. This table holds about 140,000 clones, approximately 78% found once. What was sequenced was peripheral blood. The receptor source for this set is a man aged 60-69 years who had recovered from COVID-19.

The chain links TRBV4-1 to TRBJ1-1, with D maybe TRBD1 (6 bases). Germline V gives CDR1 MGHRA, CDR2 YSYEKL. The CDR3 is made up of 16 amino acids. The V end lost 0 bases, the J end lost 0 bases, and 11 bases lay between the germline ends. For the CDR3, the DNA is TGCGCCAGCAGCCAAGAAAGGGGACAAGTGAACACTGAAGCTTTCTTT. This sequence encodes CASSQERGQVNTEAFF.

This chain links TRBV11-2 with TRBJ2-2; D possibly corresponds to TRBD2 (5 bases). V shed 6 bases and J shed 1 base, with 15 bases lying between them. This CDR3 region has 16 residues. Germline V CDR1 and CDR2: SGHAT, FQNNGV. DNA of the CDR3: TGTGCCAGCAGTCAAGGCGTAGCGATGAACACCGGGGAGCTGTTTTTT. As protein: CASSQGVAMNTGELFF.

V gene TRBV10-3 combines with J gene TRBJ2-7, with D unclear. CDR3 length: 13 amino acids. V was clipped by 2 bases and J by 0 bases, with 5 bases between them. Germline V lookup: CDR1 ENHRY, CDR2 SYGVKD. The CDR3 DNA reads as TGTGCCATCAGTGAGGCGAGCTCCTACGAGCAGTACTTC. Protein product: CAISEASSYEQYF.

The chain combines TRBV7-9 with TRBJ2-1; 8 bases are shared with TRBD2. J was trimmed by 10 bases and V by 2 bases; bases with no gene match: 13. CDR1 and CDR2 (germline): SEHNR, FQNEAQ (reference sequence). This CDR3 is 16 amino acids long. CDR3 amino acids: CASSLRSGREATEQFF. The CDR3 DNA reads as TGTGCCAGCAGCTTAAGATCTGGGCGGGAGGCCACAGAGCAGTTCTTC.

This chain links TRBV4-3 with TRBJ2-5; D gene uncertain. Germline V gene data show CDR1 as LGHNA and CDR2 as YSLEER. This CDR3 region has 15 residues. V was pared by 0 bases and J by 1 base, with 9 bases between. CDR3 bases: TGCGCCAGCAGCCAAGATCTACAGCCCCAAGAGACCCAGTACTTC. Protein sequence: CASSQDLQPQETQYF.

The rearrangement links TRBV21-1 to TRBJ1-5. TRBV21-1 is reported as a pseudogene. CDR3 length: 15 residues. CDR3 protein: CASSKAEHSNQPQHF. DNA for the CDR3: TGTGCCAGCAGCAAAGCGGAGCATAGCAATCAGCCCCAGCATTTT.

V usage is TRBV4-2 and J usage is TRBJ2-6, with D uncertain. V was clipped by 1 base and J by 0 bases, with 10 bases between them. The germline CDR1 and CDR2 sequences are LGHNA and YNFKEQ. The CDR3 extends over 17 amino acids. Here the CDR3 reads CASSQVRGGSGANVLTF. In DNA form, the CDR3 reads TGTGCCAGCAGCCAAGTCCGCGGCGGCTCTGGGGCCAACGTCCTGACTTTC.